This T cell receptor (beta chain) was recovered during a study of T cells expressing NK-cell markers. Study at large: The study drew TCR beta repertoires from sorted CD3+CD56+NKG2C+, CD3+CD56+NKG2C- and CD3+CD56-NKG2C+ T cells. Among the eight sequenced donors, seven tested HCMV-seropositive and one tested seronegative. Study-level results: Leadership of the CD3+CD56-NKG2C+ fraction also belonged to these clonotypes in a handful of donors. As a fraction of CD8+ T cells, dominant NKG2C+ clonotypes reached about 1.0-7.5% in six or seven donors.

TCRdb reprocessed the 5' RACE reads, with one entry per CDR3 protein and no DNA. The data show about 550,000 distinct CDR3 sequences, and the top ten clones hold 3.5% to 4.5%. Worth noting for this clonotype: Its antigen is unidentified.

The germline V gene encodes CDR1 KGHSH and CDR2 LQKENI. The CDR3 runs to 16 residues. The sample taken for sequencing was blood T cells: a sorted CD56 or NKG2C T cell subset, CD4+ or CD8+ T cells, or bulk PBMC T cells (not recorded which). The gene calls are TRBV18 and TRBJ2-1. This TCR was recovered from a young man in good health. CDR3: CASSPSLASGNNEQFF. The complete variable domain, with remaining parts taken from reference TRBV18 and TRBJ2-1, reads NAGVMQNPRHLVRRRGQEARLRCSPMKGHSHVYWYRQLPEEGLKFMVYLQKENIIDESGMPKERFSAEFPKEGPSILRIQQVVRGDSAAYFCASSPSLASGNNEQFFGPGTRLTVL.